The present T cell receptor beta chain was sequenced within a study of neoadjuvant anti-PD-1 for oral cavity cancer. Looking at the study overall: Before surgery, most patients got three to four biweekly 3 mg/kg nivolumab doses.

As regards this clone: Its antigen is still unknown.

Clones were read by immunoSEQ multiplex PCR, and TCRdb kept only the in-frame ones, dropping some. The table has around 14,000 clones, 60% to 85% seen once; the top ten hold approximately 2.2%. V was shortened by 4 bases and J by 5 bases, with 19 bases between the two germline ends. CDR1 KGHSH and CDR2 LQKENI come from the germline V gene. CDR3 size: 16 residues. Time point meaning: after neoadjuvant nivolumab, at surgical resection. PBMCs were not maintained or expanded in culture before analysis. Study-wide points: After neoadjuvant nivolumab, PBMC T cell clonality was significantly higher in non-responders than responders.

The TCR sequence derives from a person between 40 and 79 years old with oral cavity squamous cell carcinoma. The specimen was PBMCs, collected after nivolumab (anti-PD-1) treatment. This sequence joins TRBV18 and TRBJ2-3; D perhaps matches TRBD1 (6 bases). The CDR3 region is CASSLTNRVEGDTQYF. CDR3 DNA: TGTGCCAGCTCACTTACCAACAGGGTAGAGGGAGATACGCAGTATTTT.